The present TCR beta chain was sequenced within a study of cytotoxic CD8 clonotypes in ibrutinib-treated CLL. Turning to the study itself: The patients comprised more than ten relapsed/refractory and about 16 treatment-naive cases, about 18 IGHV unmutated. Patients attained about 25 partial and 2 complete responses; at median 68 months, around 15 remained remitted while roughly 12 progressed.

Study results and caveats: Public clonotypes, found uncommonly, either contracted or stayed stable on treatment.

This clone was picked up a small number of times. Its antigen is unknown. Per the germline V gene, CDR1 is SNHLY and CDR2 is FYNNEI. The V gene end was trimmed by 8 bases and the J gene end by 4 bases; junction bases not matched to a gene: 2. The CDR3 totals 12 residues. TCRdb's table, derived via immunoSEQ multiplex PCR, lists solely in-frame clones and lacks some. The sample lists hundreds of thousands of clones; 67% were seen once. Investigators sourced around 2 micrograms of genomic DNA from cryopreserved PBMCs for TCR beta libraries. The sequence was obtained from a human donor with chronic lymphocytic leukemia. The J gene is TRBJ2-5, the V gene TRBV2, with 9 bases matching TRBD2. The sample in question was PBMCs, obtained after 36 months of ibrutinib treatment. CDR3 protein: CASQREAETQYF. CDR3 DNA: TGTGCCAGCCAGCGGGAGGCAGAGACCCAGTACTTC.